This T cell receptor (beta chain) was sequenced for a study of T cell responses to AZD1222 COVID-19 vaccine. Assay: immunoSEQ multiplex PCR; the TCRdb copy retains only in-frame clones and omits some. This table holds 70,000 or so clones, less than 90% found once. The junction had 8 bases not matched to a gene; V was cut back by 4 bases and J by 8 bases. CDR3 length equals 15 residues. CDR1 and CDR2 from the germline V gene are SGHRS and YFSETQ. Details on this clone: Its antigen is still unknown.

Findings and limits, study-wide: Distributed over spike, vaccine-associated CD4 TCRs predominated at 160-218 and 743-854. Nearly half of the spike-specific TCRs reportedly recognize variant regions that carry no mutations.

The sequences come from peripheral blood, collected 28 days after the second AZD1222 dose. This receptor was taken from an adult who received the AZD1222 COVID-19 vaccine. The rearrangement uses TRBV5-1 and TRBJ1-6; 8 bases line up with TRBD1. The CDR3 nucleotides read TGCGCCAGCAGCCCGACAGGGGCGAAAGATTCACCCCTCCACTTT. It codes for CASSPTGAKDSPLHF.